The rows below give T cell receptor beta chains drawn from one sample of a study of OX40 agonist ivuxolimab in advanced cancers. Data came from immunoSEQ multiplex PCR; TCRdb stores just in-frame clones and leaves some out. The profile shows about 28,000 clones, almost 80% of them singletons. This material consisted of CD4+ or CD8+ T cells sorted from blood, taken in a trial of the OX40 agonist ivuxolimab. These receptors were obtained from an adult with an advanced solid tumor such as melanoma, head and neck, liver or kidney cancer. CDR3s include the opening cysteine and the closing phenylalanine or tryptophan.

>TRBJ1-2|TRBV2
CASRRDGNYGYTF
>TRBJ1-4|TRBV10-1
CASTGGSPNEKLFF
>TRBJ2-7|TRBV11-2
CASSLAGSTLYEQYF
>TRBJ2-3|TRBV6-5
CASSPWTSGGDTQYF
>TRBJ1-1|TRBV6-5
CASSYRGVNTEAFF
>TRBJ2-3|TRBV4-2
CASSQGSEHTDTQYF
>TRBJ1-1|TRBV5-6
CASSLRGNTEAFF
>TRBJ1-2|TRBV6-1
CASSSVSKSGYGYTF
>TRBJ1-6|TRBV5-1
CASSHSTGTTVLANSPLHF
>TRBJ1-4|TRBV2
CASSRDTTNEKLFF
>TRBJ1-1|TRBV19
CASQGMGNTEAFF
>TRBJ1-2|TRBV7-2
CASSSNRGYTF
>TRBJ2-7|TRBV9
CASSGPGTGSYEQYF
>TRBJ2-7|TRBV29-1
CSGGGLAGARYEQYF
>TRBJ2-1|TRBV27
CASSLIQGAGEQFF
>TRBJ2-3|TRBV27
CASSWTGLITDTQYF
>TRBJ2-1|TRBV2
CASTGDRSLFDEQFF
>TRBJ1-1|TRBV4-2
CASSQASAPSLNTEAFF